The source of this T cell receptor beta chain is a study of cytomegalovirus exposure and HLA in healthy donors. Trimming stripped 6 bases from V and 0 bases from J, with 21 bases between. CDR1 and CDR2 (germline): LNHDA, SQIVND (reference sequence). The CDR3 extends over 18 amino acids. A multiplex PCR was run with 60 Vbeta primers and 13 Jbeta primers. Libraries were prepared by immunoSEQ multiplex PCR; TCRdb keeps only in-frame clonotypes and omits some of them. The sample table includes approximately 100,000 clones. This chain uses TRBV19 with TRBJ1-5; the D gene is possibly TRBD1 (5 bases). Material for sequencing was PBMCs. This receptor was identified in a man aged 50-60 years in good health and CMV-seropositive. CDR3: CASRDGHRTLYSNQPQHF. CDR3 DNA sequence: TGTGCCAGTAGAGACGGACACCGGACCCTTTATAGCAATCAGCCCCAGCATTTT.